One and the same sample provided the 8 T cell receptor beta chains below, sequenced in a study of long-term antiretroviral therapy in people with HIV. Samples were assayed with immunoSEQ v3.0 at survey level. Using immunoSEQ multiplex PCR, the repertoire was profiled, and TCRdb retains in-frame clones only, with some absent. Among 30,000 to 40,000 clones listed, 79% were seen once. The sample consisted of unsorted PBMCs, taken 1.9 years after starting antiretroviral therapy. These receptors all come from a man aged 18 to 29 with HIV.

J is TRBJ1-6 and V is TRBV19; perhaps TRBD1 as D (6 bases). The CDR3 has 15 amino acids. Germline lookup yields CDR1 LNHDA and CDR2 SQIVND (reference sequence). Trimming removed 10 bases at V and 1 base at J, with 14 bases between. This CDR3 is CATRDTRSYNSPLHF. The CDR3, as DNA: TGTGCCACCCGGGACACACGATCCTATAATTCACCCCTCCACTTT.

Here the CDR3 reads CATSPGTGHTGELFF. The DNA of the CDR3 is TGTGCCACCAGCCCCGGGACAGGGCACACCGGGGAGCTGTTTTTT. The chain combines TRBV15 with TRBJ2-2, with 9 bases matching TRBD1. V gave up 5 bases and J gave up 3 bases; unmatched junction bases: 4. CDR1 and CDR2 (germline): LNHNV, YYDKDF (reference sequence). The CDR3 covers 15 residues.

The chain has TRBV6-1 and TRBJ1-3, with a tentative D call TRBD1 (5 bases). CDR3 size: 16 residues. CDR1 is MNHNS and CDR2 is SASEGT in the germline V gene. V gave up 3 bases and J gave up 2 bases, with 14 bases separating them. CDR3 region: CASSEAGGLTGNTIYF. The CDR3 coding sequence is TGTGCCAGCAGTGAGGCGGGGGGACTTACTGGAAACACCATATATTTT.

J is TRBJ1-5 and V is TRBV27; D gene uncertain. The V and J ends lost 5 bases and 7 bases respectively, with 9 bases between them. Germline V CDR1 and CDR2: MNHEY, SMNVEV (reference sequence). This CDR3 region has 12 residues. CDR3 in amino acids: CASSPPGQPQHF. The CDR3 coding sequence is TGTGCCAGCAGTCCCCCCGGACAGCCCCAGCATTTT.

The chain is built from TRBV7-9 and TRBJ2-1, with D maybe TRBD1 (6 bases). Trimming took off 5 bases at V and 3 bases at J, with 8 bases between the two ends. The CDR3 contains 13 residues. Looked up from germline, CDR1 is SEHNR and CDR2 is FQNEAQ (reference sequence). The CDR3 spells CASSPGVYNEQFF. The CDR3 bases are TGTGCCAGCAGCCCAGGGGTCTACAATGAGCAGTTCTTC.

J is TRBJ2-3 and V is TRBV19; 9 positions agree with TRBD1. Trimming took 6 bases from V and 2 from J; bases not matched to a gene: 6. Germline values: CDR1 LNHDA, CDR2 SQIVND (reference sequence). The CDR3 has 15 residues. CDR3 loop: CASSQDRGDTDTQYF. DNA for the CDR3: TGTGCCAGTAGCCAGGACAGGGGCGACACAGATACGCAGTATTTT.

This clone counts as medium-sized. The CDR3 loop reads CASREVGDTQYF. The CDR3 DNA reads as TGTGCCAGCAGGGAGGTGGGAGATACGCAGTATTTT. J is TRBJ2-3 and V is TRBV2; tentatively, D is TRBD2 (5 bases). V gave up 6 bases and J gave up 5 bases, with 9 bases separating them. Germline V CDR1 and CDR2: SNHLY, FYNNEI. The CDR3 is made up of 12 amino acids.

J is TRBJ2-7 and V is TRBV28; D possibly matches TRBD1 or TRBD2 (5 bases each). CDR3 length equals 17 residues. Germline loops: CDR1 MDHEN, CDR2 SYDVKM. Trimming stripped 6 bases from V and 2 bases from J, with 23 bases between. CDR3 coding DNA: TGTGCCAGCAGCCCATACCGCCTCCCAGGGAGACCCTACGAGCAGTACTTC. It encodes CASSPYRLPGRPYEQYF.